Presented here are 17 T cell receptor beta chains from one specimen sequenced in a study of OX40 agonist ivuxolimab in advanced cancers. The method was immunoSEQ multiplex PCR; TCRdb's version includes in-frame clones alone and lacks a portion of them. The table includes 45,000 or so clones, around nine tenths detected once. Sequencing used CD4+ or CD8+ T cells sorted from blood, obtained in a trial of the OX40 agonist ivuxolimab. The receptors originated from an adult with an advanced solid tumor such as melanoma, head and neck, liver or kidney cancer.

This rearrangement joins TRBV4-1 to TRBJ1-6, with no clear D. The CDR3 spans 13 residues. The V end lost 1 base, the J end lost 11 bases, and 9 bases lay between the germline ends. Germline CDR1 and CDR2: MGHRA and YSYEKL. The chain's CDR3 is CASSQARGAPLHF. DNA of the CDR3: TGCGCCAGCAGCCAAGCCCGGGGAGCACCCCTCCACTTT.

V gene TRBV5-1 combines with J gene TRBJ2-7; the match to TRBD2 covers 14 bases. The CDR3 contains 16 residues. The V and J ends lost 2 bases and 6 bases, in that order; junction bases with no gene match: 7. CDR1 and CDR2 from the germline V gene are SGHRS and YFSETQ. As DNA, the CDR3 is TGCGCCAGCAGCTTACGGGGGACTAGCGGGAGTGGCGAGCAGTACTTC. It codes for CASSLRGTSGSGEQYF.

V gene TRBV6-1 combines with J gene TRBJ2-5, with D possibly being TRBD1 or TRBD2 (5 bases each). V lost 6 bases to trimming and J lost 5 bases, with 13 bases between them. CDR1 and CDR2 from the germline V gene are MNHNS and SASEGT. This CDR3 has 13 amino acids. In nucleotides, the CDR3 is TGTGCCAGCAGCGACGGGACCTGGGAGACCCAGTACTTC. Translation: CASSDGTWETQYF.

The J gene is TRBJ2-5, the V gene TRBV27, with TRBD2 matching over 9 bases. Unmatched junction bases numbered 4, after V lost 4 bases and J lost 4 bases. Per the germline V gene, CDR1 is MNHEY and CDR2 is SMNVEV (reference sequence). This CDR3 is built from 14 residues. CDR3 nucleotides: TGTGCCAGCAGTTCGCTAGCGGGGACAGAGACCCAGTACTTC. Amino acid sequence: CASSSLAGTETQYF.

V gene TRBV2 combines with J gene TRBJ2-1, with D possibly called TRBD1 or TRBD2 (6 bases each). V was clipped by 8 bases and J by 1 base, with 12 bases between them. Germline V gene lookup returns CDR1 SNHLY and CDR2 FYNNEI. The CDR3 is made up of 14 amino acids. The CDR3 DNA follows: TGTGCCAGCGAGGAGGGGGTTTCCTACAATGAGCAGTTCTTC. This translates into CASEEGVSYNEQFF.

The chain carries TRBV9 and TRBJ1-5; no firm D call. In germline, CDR1 is SGDLS, CDR2 YYNGEE. The CDR3 runs 15 residues. The V gene lost 3 bases and the J gene lost 5 bases, with 15 bases spanning the gap. CDR3 residues: CASSEGGGSDQPQHF. DNA for the CDR3: TGTGCCAGCAGCGAGGGCGGAGGGAGCGATCAGCCCCAGCATTTT.

The chain recombines TRBV7-8 with TRBJ1-1; tentatively, D is TRBD1 (5 bases). The CDR3 spans 14 residues. V lost 0 bases to trimming and J lost 5 bases, with 10 bases between them. In germline, CDR1 is SGHVS, CDR2 FQNEAQ. The CDR3 DNA sequence: TGTGCCAGCAGCTTAGCGGCAGGGAGGACTGAAGCTTTCTTT. Translated, it gives CASSLAAGRTEAFF. Full variable domain (missing parts from reference TRBV7-8 and TRBJ1-1): GAGVSQSPRYKVAKRGQDVALRCDPISGHVSLFWYQQALGQGPEFLTYFQNEAQLDKSGLPSDRFFAERPEGSVSTLKIQRTQQEDSAVYLCASSLAAGRTEAFFGQGTRLTVV.

CDR3: CAWSVTRGLEQYF. The CDR3 DNA is TGTGCCTGGAGTGTAACCAGGGGGCTCGAGCAGTACTTC. The chain joins TRBV30 to TRBJ2-7; 8 bases match TRBD1. Germline V gene sequence: CDR1 GTSNPN, CDR2 SVGIG (reference sequence). V trimming: 0 bases; J trimming: 6 bases; junction bases outside the gene matches: 4. The CDR3 is 13 amino acids.

The chain carries TRBV29-1 and TRBJ1-2, with TRBD1 matching over 9 bases. This CDR3 region has 13 residues. V was clipped by 6 bases and J by 0 bases; unmatched bases: 2. The germline V gene encodes CDR1 SQVTM and CDR2 ANQGSEA. The DNA of the CDR3 is TGCAGCGTGGGGACAGGGCCTAACTATGGCTACACCTTC. Translation gives CSVGTGPNYGYTF.

The chain links TRBV5-1 to TRBJ1-3; TRBD1 aligns across 10 bases. Germline values: CDR1 SGHRS, CDR2 YFSETQ. The CDR3 has 17 residues. V gave up 5 bases and J gave up 6 bases; unmatched junction bases: 14. DNA of the CDR3: TGCGCCAGCAGTTCTCAACGCGCGGGACAGGGGCCAAACACCATATATTTT. Translated: CASSSQRAGQGPNTIYF. Full variable domain (rest looked up from reference TRBV5-1 and TRBJ1-3): KAGVTQTPRYLIKTRGQQVTLSCSPISGHRSVSWYQQTPGQGLQFLFEYFSETQRNKGNFPGRFSGRQFSNSRSEMNVSTLELGDSALYLCASSSQRAGQGPNTIYFGEGSWLTVV.

This sequence joins TRBV5-4 and TRBJ2-5; 7 bases match TRBD1. The CDR3 is 14 amino acids. V gave up 3 bases and J gave up 5 bases; unmatched junction bases: 7. Germline CDR1 SGHNT, CDR2 YYREEE (reference sequence). CDR3 amino acids: CASSWGTVLETQYF. DNA for the CDR3: TGTGCCAGCAGCTGGGGGACAGTCCTCGAGACCCAGTACTTC.

V usage is TRBV11-3 and J usage is TRBJ2-7; unclear D gene. This CDR3 comprises 12 residues. Germline lookup yields CDR1 SGHNT and CDR2 YENEEA. The V end lost 3 bases, the J end lost 3 bases, and 6 bases lay between the germline ends. For the CDR3, the DNA is TGTGCCAGCAGCTTTGCGTACTACGAGCAGTACTTC. Translating it yields CASSFAYYEQYF. Full variable domain (outside the CDR3, taken from reference TRBV11-3 and TRBJ2-7): EAGVVQSPRYKIIEKKQPVAFWCNPISGHNTLYWYLQNLGQGPELLIRYENEEAVDDSQLPKDRFSAERLKGVDSTLKIQPAELGDSAVYLCASSFAYYEQYFGPGTRLTVT.

This chain joins TRBV28 and TRBJ2-5; 10 bases match TRBD2. V was pared by 4 bases and J by 5 bases, with 4 bases of the junction left unmatched. The CDR3 sequence is 14 residues long. CDR1 is MDHEN and CDR2 is SYDVKM in the germline V gene. In DNA form, the CDR3 reads TGTGCCAGCAGTTCTAGCGGGAGTGAGGAGACCCAGTACTTC. The encoded protein is CASSSSGSEETQYF.

This clone has only a few counts. This chain uses TRBV28 with TRBJ1-1; the match to TRBD1 covers 10 bases. J lost 5 bases, V lost 5 bases, and 5 bases had no gene match. The CDR3 sequence is 14 residues long. The germline V gene encodes CDR1 MDHEN and CDR2 SYDVKM. The CDR3 sequence is CASSTGQGWTEAFF. For the CDR3, the DNA is TGTGCCAGCAGTACGGGACAGGGGTGGACTGAAGCTTTCTTT.

The genes are TRBV5-1 and TRBJ2-1, with a tentative D call TRBD1 (6 bases). Germline V gene sequence: CDR1 SGHRS, CDR2 YFSETQ. The CDR3 contains 13 residues. V was shortened by 2 bases and J by 10 bases, with 13 bases between the two germline ends. The CDR3 region is CASSFPDGQEQFF. CDR3 sequence (DNA): TGCGCCAGCAGCTTTCCCGACGGACAGGAGCAGTTCTTC.

This chain connects TRBV27 to TRBJ2-2, with a tentative D call TRBD1 (6 bases). CDR3 length equals 13 residues. V was cut by 6 bases and J by 7 bases, with 12 bases left in between. Germline CDR1 is MNHEY and CDR2 is SMNVEV (reference sequence). The chain's CDR3 is CASSRGGVGELFF. CDR3 nucleotide sequence: TGTGCCAGCAGCCGAGGGGGTGTCGGGGAGCTGTTTTTT.

The rearrangement links TRBV27 to TRBJ2-1; TRBD2 matches 10 bases. The CDR3 sequence is 15 residues long. Looked up from germline, CDR1 is MNHEY and CDR2 is SMNVEV (reference sequence). The J segment lost 5 bases and the V segment lost 3 bases, leaving 4 bases of the junction unmatched. CDR3 residues: CASSFPSGRDNEQFF. The CDR3 region has the DNA TGTGCCAGCAGTTTCCCCAGCGGGAGGGACAATGAGCAGTTCTTC.